Many counts were recorded for the clone carrying this T cell receptor beta chain. Its antigen remains unknown. This sample was included in a study of identical twins. Study-wide results and limits: Beta out-of-frame sequences displayed a weaker excess of sharing between twins.

V lost 6 bases, J lost 16 bases, and 22 bases lay in between. The CDR3 extends over 13 amino acids. The germline CDR1 and CDR2 sequences are SGHVS and FQNEAQ. TCRdb analysed the 5' RACE reads with MiXCR anew, one entry per CDR3 protein. The profile shows under 900,000 distinct CDR3 sequences, over 9% of them singletons. The same data also went into a second study, on yellow fever vaccine responses in identical twins.

The clonotype comes from a woman in her late teens or twenties in good health. Sequenced: PBMCs. The V call is TRBV7-8, the J call TRBJ2-1, with D maybe TRBD2 (5 bases). CDR3 sequence reads: CASSSRVTGEKFF. The DNA of the CDR3 is TGTGCCAGCAGTTCCCGTGTGACCGGGGAAAAATTCTTC.